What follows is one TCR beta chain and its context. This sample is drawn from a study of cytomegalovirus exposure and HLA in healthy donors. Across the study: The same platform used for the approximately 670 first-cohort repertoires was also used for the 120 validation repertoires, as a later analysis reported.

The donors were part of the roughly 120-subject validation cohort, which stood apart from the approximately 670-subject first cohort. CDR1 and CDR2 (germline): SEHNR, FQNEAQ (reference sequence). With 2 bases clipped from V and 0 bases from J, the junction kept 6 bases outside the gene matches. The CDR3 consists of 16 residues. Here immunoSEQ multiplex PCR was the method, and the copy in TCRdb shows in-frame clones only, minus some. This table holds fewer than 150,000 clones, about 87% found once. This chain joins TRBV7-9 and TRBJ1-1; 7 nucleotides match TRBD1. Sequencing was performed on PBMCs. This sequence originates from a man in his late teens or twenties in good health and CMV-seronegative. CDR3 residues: CASSLLTGNMNTEAFF. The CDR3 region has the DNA TGTGCCAGCAGCTTACTGACAGGGAACATGAACACTGAAGCTTTCTTT.